This entry features one TCR beta chain sequence. This receptor's antigen is unknown. One base away there is no much larger clone; base qualities are not given. The data are from a study of graft-versus-host responses after intestinal transplantation (dated by TCRdb to the early 2020s). About the full investigation: Recipients received multivisceral, liver-intestinal, or isolated intestinal transplants. All recipients received anti-thymocyte globulin induction followed by maintenance tacrolimus and steroids for 3 to 4 years. After intestinal transplantation, graft-versus-host and host-versus-graft alloreactive T cell clones were followed in the graft, circulation and bone marrow using bulk TCR-beta CDR3 sequencing. To identify alloreactive clones, pre-transplant mixed lymphocyte reaction products were sequenced and then compared with unstimulated pre-transplant donor and recipient T cells. The cohort enrolled 24 intestinal transplant recipients including one retransplant, and 3 patients lacking pretransplant specimens were excluded. Donor T cell macrochimerism was defined as a peak of at least 4% donor T cells among recipient peripheral blood mononuclear cells. Rather than being sequenced by the commercial service, samples from a few later patients were sequenced in-house on an Illumina MiSeq and processed with MiXCR.

General conclusions and limits of the study: GvH clones turned up in recipient bone marrow, with some appearing earlier in ileal mucosa or blood, a pattern consistent with an intestinal mucosal origin. The relatively low number and heterogeneity of intestinal transplant patients limited the conclusions. Patients with donor T cell macrochimerism had high GvH to HvG T cell clonal ratios in their allografts. Peak levels of circulating GvH clones were associated with declines in HvG clones early after transplant.

The intended sense of this specimen's time point label: cells obtained before transplantation from donor or recipient. CD3+CD4+ and CD3+CD8+ populations were FACS-sorted from unstimulated pre-transplant donor and recipient cells taken from spleen or lymph nodes. The cysteine opens and the phenylalanine closes a CDR3 of 15 amino acids. Only the CDR3 part of the read is kept: 45 bases, read in frame from the first base. Reading the germline V gene gives CDR1 MNHEY and CDR2 SVGAGI. Trimming takes 5 bases from V and 5 bases from J, and the germline ends sit 15 bases apart. The method was the immunoSEQ multiplex PCR assay. For most patients, genomic DNA was isolated with the Qiagen DNeasy Blood and Tissue Kit and sent frozen to Adaptive Biotechnologies for TCR sequencing. High-throughput TCR-beta CDR3 sequencing of genomic DNA from most patients was performed by Adaptive Biotechnologies. Turning to the authors' computational methods: Adaptive's ImmunoSEQ software was the source of the TCR sequencing data for about 18 patients, while a few other patients were processed with MiXCR and VDJtools. To correct CD4 versus CD8 sorting errors, any sequence found in both subsets at a frequency ratio below 5:1 was removed. CDR3 nucleotide sequences shared between donor and recipient were removed because their origin could not be assigned. At least 2-fold expansion over unstimulated cells and a minimum CFSE-low frequency of 0.002% (template counts) or 0.001% (read counts) were required for clones to be classified as alloreactive. A clone was considered mappable if detected in the sequenced pre-transplant spleen, lymph node, or MLR CFSE-low populations of the donor or recipient. Cumulative frequency of alloreactive clones was calculated as a percentage of all sequences weighted by copy number. The table was pulled from immuneACCESS by TCRdb, which kept in-frame rearrangements only. Such tables lose some clones; where checked, under half of the loss comes from unresolved V genes, and the rest has no known cause. The DNA was the basis for D and trimming; V, J and clone size are from that table. The sample table shows some 70,000 clones, and roughly 87% are seen once. The biggest ten clones account for around 8% of the sample.

The sequenced sample was unstimulated CD8+ T cells sorted from spleen or lymph node cells, obtained before transplant. This TCR was sampled from a human donor who was the organ donor for an intestinal transplant. This sequence uses TRBV6-5 and TRBJ1-4, and possibly TRBD1, on 5 matching bases. The DNA is as follows: TGTGCCAGCAGTCCACTATCGGGGGGGAATGAAAAACTGTTTTTT. The resulting protein is CASSPLSGGNEKLFF.